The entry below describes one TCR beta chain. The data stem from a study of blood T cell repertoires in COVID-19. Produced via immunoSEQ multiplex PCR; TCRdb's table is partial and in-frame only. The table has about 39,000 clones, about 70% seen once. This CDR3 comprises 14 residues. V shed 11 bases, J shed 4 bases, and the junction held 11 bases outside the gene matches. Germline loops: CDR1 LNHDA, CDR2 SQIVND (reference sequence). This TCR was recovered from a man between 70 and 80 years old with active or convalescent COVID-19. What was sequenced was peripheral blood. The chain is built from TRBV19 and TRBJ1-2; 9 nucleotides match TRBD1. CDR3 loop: CASEETGGSYGYTF. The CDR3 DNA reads TGTGCCTCAGAAGAGACAGGGGGTTCCTATGGCTACACCTTC.